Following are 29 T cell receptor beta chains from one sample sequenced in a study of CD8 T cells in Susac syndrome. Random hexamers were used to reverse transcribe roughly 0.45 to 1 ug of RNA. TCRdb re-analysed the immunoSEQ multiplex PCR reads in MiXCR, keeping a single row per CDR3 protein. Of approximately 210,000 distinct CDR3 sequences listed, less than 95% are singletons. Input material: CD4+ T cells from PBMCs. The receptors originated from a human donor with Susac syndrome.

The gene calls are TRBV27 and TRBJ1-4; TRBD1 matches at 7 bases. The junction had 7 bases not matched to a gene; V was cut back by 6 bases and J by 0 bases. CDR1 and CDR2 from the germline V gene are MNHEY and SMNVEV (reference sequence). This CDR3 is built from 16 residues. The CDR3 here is CASRRDSQATNEKLFF. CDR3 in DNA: TGTGCCAGCAGGAGGGACAGCCAAGCAACTAATGAAAAACTGTTTTTT.

The CDR3 nucleotides read TGTGCCAGCGAATTTAGCGGGGGGAGGACCTACAATGAGCAGTTCTTC. Translation: CASEFSGGRTYNEQFF. V usage is TRBV12-3 or TRBV12-4 and J usage is TRBJ2-1, with 10 bases identical to TRBD2. Unmatched junction bases numbered 9, after V lost 8 bases and J lost 2 bases. The CDR3 has 16 amino acids.

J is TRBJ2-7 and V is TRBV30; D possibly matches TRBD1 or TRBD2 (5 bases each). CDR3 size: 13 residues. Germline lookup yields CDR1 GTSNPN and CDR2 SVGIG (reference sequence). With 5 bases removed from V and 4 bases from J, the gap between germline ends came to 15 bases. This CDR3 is CAWERGERYEQYF. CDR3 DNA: TGTGCCTGGGAGAGGGGAGAACGTTACGAGCAGTACTTC.

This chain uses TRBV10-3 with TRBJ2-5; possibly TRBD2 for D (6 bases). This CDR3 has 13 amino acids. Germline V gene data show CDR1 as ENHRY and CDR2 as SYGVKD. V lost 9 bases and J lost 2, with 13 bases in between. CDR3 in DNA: TGTGCCATTGCGCTAGCGCCACAAGAGACCCAGTACTTC. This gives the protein CAIALAPQETQYF.

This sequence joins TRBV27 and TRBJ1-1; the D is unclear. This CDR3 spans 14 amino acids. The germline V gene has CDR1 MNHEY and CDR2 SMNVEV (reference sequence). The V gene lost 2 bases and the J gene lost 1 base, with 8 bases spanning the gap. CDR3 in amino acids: CASSLIRANTEAFF. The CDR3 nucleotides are TGTGCCAGCAGTTTAATCCGGGCGAACACTGAAGCTTTCTTT.

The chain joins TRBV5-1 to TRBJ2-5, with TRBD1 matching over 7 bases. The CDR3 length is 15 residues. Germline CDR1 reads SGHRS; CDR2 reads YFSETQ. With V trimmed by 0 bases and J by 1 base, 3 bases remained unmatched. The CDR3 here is CASSLATGVQETQYF. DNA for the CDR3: TGCGCCAGCAGCTTGGCTACAGGGGTCCAAGAGACCCAGTACTTC.

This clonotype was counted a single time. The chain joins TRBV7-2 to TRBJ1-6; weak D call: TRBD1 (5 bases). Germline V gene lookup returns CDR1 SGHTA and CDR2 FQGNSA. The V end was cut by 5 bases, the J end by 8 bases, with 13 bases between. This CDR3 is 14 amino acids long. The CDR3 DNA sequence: TGTGCCAGCAGCCGCGACAGCTGGGATTCACCCCTCCACTTT. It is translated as CASSRDSWDSPLHF.

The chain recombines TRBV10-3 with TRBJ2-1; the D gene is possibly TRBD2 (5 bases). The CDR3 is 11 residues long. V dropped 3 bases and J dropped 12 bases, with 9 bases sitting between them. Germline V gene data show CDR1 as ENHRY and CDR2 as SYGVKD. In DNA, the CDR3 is TGTGCCATCAGTGATGATGAGGGGCAGTTCTTC. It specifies CAISDDEGQFF.

CDR3 region: CASMTGTGSQPQHF. The CDR3 nucleotides are TGTGCCAGTATGACTGGGACAGGCTCCCAGCCCCAGCATTTT. V usage is TRBV19 and J usage is TRBJ1-5; 8 positions agree with TRBD1. V was clipped by 7 bases and J by 7 bases; unmatched bases: 9. There are 14 residues in the CDR3. Per the germline V gene, CDR1 is LNHDA and CDR2 is SQIVND (reference sequence).

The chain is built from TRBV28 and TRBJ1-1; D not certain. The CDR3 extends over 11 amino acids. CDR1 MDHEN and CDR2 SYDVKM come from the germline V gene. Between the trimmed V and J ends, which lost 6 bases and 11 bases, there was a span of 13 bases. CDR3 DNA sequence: TGTGCCAGCAGCCCCGGCCCCGGGGCTTTCTTT. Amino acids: CASSPGPGAFF. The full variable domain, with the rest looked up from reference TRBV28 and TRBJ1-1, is DVKVTQSSRYLVKRTGEKVFLECVQDMDHENMFWYRQDPGLGLRLIYFSYDVKMKEKGDIPEGYSVSREKKERFSLILESASTNQTSMYLCASSPGPGAFFGQGTRLTVV.

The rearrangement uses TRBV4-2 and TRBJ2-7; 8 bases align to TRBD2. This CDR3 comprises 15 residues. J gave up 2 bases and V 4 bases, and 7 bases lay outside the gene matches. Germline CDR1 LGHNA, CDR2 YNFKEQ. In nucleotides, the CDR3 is TGTGCCAGCAGCCCCCTCAGCGGGGGACCCTACGAGCAGTACTTC. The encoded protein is CASSPLSGGPYEQYF.

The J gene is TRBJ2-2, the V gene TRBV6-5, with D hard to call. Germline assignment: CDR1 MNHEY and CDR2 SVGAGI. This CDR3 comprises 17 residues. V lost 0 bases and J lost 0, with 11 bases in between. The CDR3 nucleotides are TGTGCCAGCAGTTACTCGCGTCGAAGTGCGAACACCGGGGAGCTGTTTTTT. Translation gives CASSYSRRSANTGELFF.

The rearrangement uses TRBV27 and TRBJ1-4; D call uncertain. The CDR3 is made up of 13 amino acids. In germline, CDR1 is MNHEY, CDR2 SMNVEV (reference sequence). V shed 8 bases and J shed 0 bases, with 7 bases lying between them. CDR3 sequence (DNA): TGTGCCAGCTCATTTGCAACTAATGAAAAACTGTTTTTT. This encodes CASSFATNEKLFF.

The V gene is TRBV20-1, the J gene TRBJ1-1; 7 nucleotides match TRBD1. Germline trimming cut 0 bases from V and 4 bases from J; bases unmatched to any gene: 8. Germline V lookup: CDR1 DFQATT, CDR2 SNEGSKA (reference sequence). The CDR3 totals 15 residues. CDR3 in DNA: TGCAGTGCTAGAGATCGGGCAGGGGGGGCCACTGAAGCTTTCTTT. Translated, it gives CSARDRAGGATEAFF.

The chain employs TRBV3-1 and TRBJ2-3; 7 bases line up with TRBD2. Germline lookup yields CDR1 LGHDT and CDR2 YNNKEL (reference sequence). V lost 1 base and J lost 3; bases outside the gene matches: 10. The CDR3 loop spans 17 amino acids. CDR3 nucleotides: TGTGCCAGCAGCCAAGCAAGAATGGGGGGGATTACAGATACGCAGTATTTT. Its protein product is CASSQARMGGITDTQYF.

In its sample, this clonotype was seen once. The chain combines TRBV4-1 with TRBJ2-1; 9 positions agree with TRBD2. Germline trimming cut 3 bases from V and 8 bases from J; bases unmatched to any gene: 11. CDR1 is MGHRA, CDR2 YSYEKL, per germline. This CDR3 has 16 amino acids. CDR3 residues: CASSHLGAGGLHEQFF. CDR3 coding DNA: TGCGCCAGCAGCCACCTAGGTGCGGGGGGGCTCCATGAGCAGTTCTTC.

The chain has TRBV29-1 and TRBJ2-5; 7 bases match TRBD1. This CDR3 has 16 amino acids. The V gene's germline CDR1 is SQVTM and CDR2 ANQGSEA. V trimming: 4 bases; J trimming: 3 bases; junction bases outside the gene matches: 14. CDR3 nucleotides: TGCAGCGTTGGATTAAGAGCGCCGGGGACAGAAGAGACCCAGTACTTC. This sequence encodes CSVGLRAPGTEETQYF.

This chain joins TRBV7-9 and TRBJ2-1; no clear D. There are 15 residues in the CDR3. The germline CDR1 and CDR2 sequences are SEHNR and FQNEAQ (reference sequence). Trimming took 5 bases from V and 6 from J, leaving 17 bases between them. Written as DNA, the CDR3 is TGTGCCAGCAGCCTTCCACTTAAGCCCATCAATGAGCAGTTCTTC. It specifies CASSLPLKPINEQFF.

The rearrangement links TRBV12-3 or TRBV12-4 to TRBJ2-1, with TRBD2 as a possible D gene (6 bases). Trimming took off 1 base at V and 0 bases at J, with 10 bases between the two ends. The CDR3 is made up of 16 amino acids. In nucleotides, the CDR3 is TGTGCCAGCAGTTTAGGGCTAGCGAGCTCCTACAATGAGCAGTTCTTC. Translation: CASSLGLASSYNEQFF.

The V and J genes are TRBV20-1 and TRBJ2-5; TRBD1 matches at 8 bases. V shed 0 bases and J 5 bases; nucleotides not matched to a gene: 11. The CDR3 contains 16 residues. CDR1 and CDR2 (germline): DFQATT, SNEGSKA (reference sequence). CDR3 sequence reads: CSARDVQGAGQETQYF. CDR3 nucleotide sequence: TGCAGTGCTAGAGATGTCCAGGGGGCAGGGCAGGAGACCCAGTACTTC.

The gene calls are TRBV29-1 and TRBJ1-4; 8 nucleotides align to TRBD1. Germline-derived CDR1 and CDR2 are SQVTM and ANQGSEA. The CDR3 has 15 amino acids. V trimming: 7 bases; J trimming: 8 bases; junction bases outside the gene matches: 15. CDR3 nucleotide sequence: TGCAGCGCATCCTTGACAGGGGACTTTGGCGAAAAACTGTTTTTT. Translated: CSASLTGDFGEKLFF.

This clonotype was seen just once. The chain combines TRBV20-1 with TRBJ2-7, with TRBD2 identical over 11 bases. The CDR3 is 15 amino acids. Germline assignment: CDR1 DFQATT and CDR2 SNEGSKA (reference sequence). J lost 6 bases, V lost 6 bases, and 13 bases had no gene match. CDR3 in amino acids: CSALYPLGTSGEQYF. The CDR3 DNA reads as TGCAGTGCCCTTTACCCCCTCGGGACTAGCGGCGAGCAGTACTTC.

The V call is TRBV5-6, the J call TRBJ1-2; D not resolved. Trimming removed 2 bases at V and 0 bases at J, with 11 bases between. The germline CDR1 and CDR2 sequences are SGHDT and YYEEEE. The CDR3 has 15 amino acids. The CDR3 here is CASSLGPPTNYGYTF. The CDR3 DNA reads TGTGCCAGCAGCTTAGGACCTCCGACTAACTATGGCTACACCTTC.

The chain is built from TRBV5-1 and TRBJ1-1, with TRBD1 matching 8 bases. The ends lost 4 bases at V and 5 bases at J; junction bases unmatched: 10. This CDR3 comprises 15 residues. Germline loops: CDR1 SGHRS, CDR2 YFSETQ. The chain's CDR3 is CASSKTGERRTEAFF. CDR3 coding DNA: TGCGCCAGCAGCAAGACAGGGGAGAGGAGGACTGAAGCTTTCTTT.

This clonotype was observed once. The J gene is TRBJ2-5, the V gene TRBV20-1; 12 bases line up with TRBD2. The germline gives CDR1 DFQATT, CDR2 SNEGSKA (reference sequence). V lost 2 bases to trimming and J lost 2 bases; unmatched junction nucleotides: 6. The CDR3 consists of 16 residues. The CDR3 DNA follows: TGCAGTGCTAGATCATCTAGCGGGGGGGAACAAGAGACCCAGTACTTC. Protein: CSARSSSGGEQETQYF.

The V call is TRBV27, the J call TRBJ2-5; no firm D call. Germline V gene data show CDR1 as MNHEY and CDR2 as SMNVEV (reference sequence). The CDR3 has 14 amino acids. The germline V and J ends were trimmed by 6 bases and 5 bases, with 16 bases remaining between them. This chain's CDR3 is CASRLGPIGETQYF. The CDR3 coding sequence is TGTGCCAGCAGACTTGGACCCATCGGGGAGACCCAGTACTTC.

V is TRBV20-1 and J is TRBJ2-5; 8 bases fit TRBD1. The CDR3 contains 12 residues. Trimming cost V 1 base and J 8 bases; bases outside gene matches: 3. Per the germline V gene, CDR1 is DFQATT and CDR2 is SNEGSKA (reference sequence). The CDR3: CSARGTGLTQYF. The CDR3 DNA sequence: TGCAGTGCTAGAGGGACAGGGCTCACCCAGTACTTC.

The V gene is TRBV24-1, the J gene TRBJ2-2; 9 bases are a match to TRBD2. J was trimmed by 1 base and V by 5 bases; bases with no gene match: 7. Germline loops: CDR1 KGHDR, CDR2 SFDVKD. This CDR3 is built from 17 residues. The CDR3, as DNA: TGTGCCACCAGTGCCGCAGCGGGGGGACTGAACACCGGGGAGCTGTTTTTT. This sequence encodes CATSAAAGGLNTGELFF.

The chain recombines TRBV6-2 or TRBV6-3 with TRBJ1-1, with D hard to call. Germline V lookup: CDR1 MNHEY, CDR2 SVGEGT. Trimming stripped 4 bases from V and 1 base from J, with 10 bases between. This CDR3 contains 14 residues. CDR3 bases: TGTGCCAGCAGTTGGGCTCTAGGGAACACTGAAGCTTTCTTT. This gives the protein CASSWALGNTEAFF.